This TCR beta chain comes out of a study of T cells after yellow fever vaccination. About the study: Preparing low-cell-number fractions relied on SMART-Seq v4 Ultra Low Input.

Ten or more counts support this clonotype. Its antigen is not identified. TCRdb passed the 5' RACE reads through MiXCR, listing each CDR3 protein once. The table lists around 120,000 distinct CDR3 sequences, 5.5% to 8% of them singletons. General study results and limits: Booster sampling recovered most clones from primary vaccination (nearly 98% CD4, just over 85% CD8). Bulk-population clonotypes that are abundant could appear as contaminants in FACS-sorted repertoires.

Trimming left V 1 base short and J 0 bases short, with 7 bases between. The CDR3 covers 14 residues. CDR1 and CDR2 from the germline V gene are SGHDT and YYEEEE. The receptor comes from a man between 18 and 35 years old who received the YFV17D yellow fever vaccine. Sequencing used CD4+ T cells sorted from PBMCs, obtained around 45 days after the first yellow fever vaccination. The rearrangement joins TRBV5-6 to TRBJ1-2; D gene ambiguous. CDR3 in DNA: TGTGCCAGCAGCTTGTACGGGGCTAACTATGGCTACACCTTC. This translates into CASSLYGANYGYTF.